This TCR beta chain originates from a study of cytomegalovirus exposure and HLA in healthy donors. The CDR3 loop spans 13 amino acids. Germline V gene sequence: CDR1 SGHDT, CDR2 YYEEEE. Trimming removed 4 bases from V and 8 bases from J; junction bases left unmatched: 1. With 60 Vbeta and 13 Jbeta primers, the PCR was carried out. Generated by immunoSEQ multiplex PCR, the TCRdb table keeps only in-frame clones and is missing some. Of 150,000 or so clones listed, 81% are singletons. This clone was counted a few times. V is TRBV5-6 and J is TRBJ1-6; TRBD1 matches at 9 bases. The source of this sequence is a young woman in good health and CMV-seropositive. The sequencing sample was made of PBMCs. The CDR3: CASSRDRDSPLHF. The CDR3 bases are TGTGCCAGCAGCCGGGACAGGGATTCACCCCTCCACTTT. Using reference TRBV5-6 and TRBJ1-6 for the parts outside the CDR3, the full variable domain is DAGVTQSPTHLIKTRGQQVTLRCSPKSGHDTVSWYQQALGQGPQFIFQYYEEEERQRGNFPDRFSGHQFPNYSSELNVNALLLGDSALYLCASSRDRDSPLHFGNGTRLTVT.